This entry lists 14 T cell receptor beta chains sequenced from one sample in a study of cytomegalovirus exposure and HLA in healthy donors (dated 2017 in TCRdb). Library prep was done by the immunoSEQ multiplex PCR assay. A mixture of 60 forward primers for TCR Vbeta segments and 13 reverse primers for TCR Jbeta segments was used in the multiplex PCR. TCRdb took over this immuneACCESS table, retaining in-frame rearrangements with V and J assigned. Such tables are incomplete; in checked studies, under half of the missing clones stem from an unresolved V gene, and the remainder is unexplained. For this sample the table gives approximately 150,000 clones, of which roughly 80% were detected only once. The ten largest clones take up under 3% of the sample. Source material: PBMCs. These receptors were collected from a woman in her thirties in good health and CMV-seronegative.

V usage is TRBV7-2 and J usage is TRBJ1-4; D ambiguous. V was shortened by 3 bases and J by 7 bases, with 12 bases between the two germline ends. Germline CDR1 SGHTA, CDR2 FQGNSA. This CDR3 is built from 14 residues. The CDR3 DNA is TGTGCCAGCAGCTTGAGAGGGAATCGTGAAAAACTGTTTTTT. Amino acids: CASSLRGNREKLFF.

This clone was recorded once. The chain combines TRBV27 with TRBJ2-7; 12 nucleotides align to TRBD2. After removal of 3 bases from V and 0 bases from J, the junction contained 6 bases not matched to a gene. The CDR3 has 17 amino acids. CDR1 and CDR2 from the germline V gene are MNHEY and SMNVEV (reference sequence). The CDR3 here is CASSLSSGGASSYEQYF. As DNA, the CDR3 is TGTGCCAGCAGTTTGTCTAGCGGGGGGGCATCCTCCTACGAGCAGTACTTC.

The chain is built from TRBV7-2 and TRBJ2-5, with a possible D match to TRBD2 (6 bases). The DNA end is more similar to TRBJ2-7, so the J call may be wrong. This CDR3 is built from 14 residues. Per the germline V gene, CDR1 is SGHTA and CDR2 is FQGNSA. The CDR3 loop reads CASSPSVLTYEQYF. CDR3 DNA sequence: TGTGCCAGCAGCCCTAGCGTGTTAACCTACGAGCAGTACTTC.

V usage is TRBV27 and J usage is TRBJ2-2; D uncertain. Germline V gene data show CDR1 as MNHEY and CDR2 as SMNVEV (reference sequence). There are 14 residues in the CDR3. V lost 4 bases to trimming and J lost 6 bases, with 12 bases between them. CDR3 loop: CASSSLAVAGELFF. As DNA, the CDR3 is TGTGCCAGCAGTTCCCTGGCTGTGGCCGGGGAGCTGTTTTTT.

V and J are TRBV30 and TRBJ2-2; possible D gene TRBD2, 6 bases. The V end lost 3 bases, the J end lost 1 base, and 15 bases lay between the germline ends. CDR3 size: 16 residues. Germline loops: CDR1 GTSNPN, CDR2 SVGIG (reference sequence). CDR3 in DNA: TGTGCCTGGAGGAAATCGGCGGGGCTGAACACCGGGGAGCTGTTTTTT. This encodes CAWRKSAGLNTGELFF. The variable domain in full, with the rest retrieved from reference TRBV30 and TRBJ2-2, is SQTIHQWPATLVQPVGSPLSLECTVEGTSNPNLYWYRQAAGRGLQLLFYSVGIGQISSEVPQNLSASRPQDRQFILSSKKLLLSDSGFYLCAWRKSAGLNTGELFFGEGSRLTVL.

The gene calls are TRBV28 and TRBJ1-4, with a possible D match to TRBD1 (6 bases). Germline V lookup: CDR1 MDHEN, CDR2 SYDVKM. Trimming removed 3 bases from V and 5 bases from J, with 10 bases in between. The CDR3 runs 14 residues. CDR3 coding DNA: TGTGCCAGCAGTTTTAGAGGGGGAAATGAAAAACTGTTTTTT. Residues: CASSFRGGNEKLFF.

CDR3 region: CASGRDRGYTEAFF. The CDR3 DNA follows: TGTGCCAGCGGACGAGACAGGGGGTACACTGAAGCTTTCTTT. V usage is TRBV5-6 and J usage is TRBJ1-1; TRBD1 matches at 9 bases. Per the germline V gene, CDR1 is SGHDT and CDR2 is YYEEEE. This CDR3 is built from 14 residues. V lost 7 bases, J lost 3 bases, and 7 bases stayed unmatched.

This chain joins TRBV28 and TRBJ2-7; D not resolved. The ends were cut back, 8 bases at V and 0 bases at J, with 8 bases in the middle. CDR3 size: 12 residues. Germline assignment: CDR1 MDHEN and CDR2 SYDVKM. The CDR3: CASEAVSYEQYF. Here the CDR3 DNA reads TGTGCCAGCGAGGCGGTCTCCTACGAGCAGTACTTC.

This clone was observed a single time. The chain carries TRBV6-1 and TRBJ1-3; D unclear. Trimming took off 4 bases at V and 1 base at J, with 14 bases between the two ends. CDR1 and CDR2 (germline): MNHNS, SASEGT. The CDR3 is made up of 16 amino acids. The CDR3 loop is CASSARNRWSGNTIYF. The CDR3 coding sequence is TGTGCCAGCAGTGCGAGGAACCGGTGGTCTGGAAACACCATATATTTT.

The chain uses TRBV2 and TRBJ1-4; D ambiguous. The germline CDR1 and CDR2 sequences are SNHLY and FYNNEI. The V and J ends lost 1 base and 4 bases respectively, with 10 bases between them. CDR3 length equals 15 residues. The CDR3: CASSEEVGLNEKLFF. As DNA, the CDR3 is TGTGCCAGCAGTGAAGAGGTGGGCCTTAATGAAAAACTGTTTTTT.

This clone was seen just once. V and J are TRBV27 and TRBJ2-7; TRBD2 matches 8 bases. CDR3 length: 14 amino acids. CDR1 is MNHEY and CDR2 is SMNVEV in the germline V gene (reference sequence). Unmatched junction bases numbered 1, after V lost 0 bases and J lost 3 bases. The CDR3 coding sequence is TGTGCCAGCAGTTTATCTACTAGCGGCTACGAGCAGTACTTC. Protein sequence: CASSLSTSGYEQYF.

CDR3 region: CAWSPPGSQETQYF. As DNA, the CDR3 is TGTGCCTGGAGTCCCCCAGGTAGCCAAGAGACCCAGTACTTC. The genes are TRBV30 and TRBJ2-5; no reliable D call. The ends were cut back, 2 bases at V and 1 base at J, with 11 bases in the middle. The CDR3 is 14 amino acids. The germline CDR1 and CDR2 sequences are GTSNPN and SVGIG (reference sequence).

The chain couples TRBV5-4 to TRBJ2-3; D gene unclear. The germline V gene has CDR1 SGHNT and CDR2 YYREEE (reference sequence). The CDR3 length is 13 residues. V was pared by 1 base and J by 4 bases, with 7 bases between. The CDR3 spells CASSLNYADTQYF. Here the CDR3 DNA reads TGTGCCAGCAGCTTGAACTACGCAGATACGCAGTATTTT.

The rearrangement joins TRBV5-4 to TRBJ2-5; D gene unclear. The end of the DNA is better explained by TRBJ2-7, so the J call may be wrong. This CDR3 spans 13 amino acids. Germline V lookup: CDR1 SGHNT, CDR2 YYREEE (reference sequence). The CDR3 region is CASSMAANYEQYF. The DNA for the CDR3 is TGTGCCAGCTCAATGGCGGCGAACTACGAGCAGTACTTC.